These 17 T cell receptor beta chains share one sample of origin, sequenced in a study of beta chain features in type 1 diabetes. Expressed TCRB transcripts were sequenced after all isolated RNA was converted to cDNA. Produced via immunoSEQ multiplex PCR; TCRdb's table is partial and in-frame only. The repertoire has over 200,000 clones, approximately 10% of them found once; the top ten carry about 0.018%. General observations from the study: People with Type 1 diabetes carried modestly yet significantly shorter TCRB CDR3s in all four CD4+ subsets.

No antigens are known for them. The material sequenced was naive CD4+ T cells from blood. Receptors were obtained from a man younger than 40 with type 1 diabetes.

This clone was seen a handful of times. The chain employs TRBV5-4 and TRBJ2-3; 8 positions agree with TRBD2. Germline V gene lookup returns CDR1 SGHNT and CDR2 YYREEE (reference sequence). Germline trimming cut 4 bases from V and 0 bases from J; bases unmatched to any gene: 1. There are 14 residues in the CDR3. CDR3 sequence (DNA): TGTGCCAGCAGCGGCGGGGGGAGCACAGATACGCAGTATTTT. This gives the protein CASSGGGSTDTQYF.

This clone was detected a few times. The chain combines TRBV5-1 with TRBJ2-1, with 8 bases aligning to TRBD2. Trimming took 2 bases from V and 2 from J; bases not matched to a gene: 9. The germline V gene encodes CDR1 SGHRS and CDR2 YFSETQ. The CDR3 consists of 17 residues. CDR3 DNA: TGCGCCAGCAGCTTACAGCCCGGGGGGGCCCCCTACAATGAGCAGTTCTTC. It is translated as CASSLQPGGAPYNEQFF.

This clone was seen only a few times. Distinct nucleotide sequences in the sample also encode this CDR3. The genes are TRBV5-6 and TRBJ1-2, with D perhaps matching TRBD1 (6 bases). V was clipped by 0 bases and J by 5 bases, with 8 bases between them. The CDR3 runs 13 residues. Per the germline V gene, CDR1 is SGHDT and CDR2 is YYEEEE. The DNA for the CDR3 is TGTGCCAGCAGCTTGGGACAGGATTATGGCTACACCTTC. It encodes CASSLGQDYGYTF.

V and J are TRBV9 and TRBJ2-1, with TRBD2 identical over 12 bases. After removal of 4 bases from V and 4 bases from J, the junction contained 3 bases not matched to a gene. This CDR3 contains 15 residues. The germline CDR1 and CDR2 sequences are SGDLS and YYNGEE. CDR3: CASSRTSGEYNEQFF. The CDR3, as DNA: TGTGCCAGCAGCAGGACTAGCGGGGAGTACAATGAGCAGTTCTTC. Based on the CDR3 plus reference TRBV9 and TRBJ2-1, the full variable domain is DSGVTQTPKHLITATGQRVTLRCSPRSGDLSVYWYQQSLDQGLQFLIQYYNGEERAKGNILERFSAQQFPDLHSELNLSSLELGDSALYFCASSRTSGEYNEQFFGPGTRLTVL.

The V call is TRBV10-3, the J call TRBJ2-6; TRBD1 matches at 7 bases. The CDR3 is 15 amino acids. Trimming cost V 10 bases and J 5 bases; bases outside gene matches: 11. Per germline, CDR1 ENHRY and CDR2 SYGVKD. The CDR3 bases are TGTGCCACCGAGGGGGCAGGGTGGAGGGCCAACGTCCTGACTTTC. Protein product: CATEGAGWRANVLTF.

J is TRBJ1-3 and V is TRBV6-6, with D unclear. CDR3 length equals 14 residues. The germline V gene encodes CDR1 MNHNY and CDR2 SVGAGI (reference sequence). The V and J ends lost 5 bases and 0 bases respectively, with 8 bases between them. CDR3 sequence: CASSPLSSGNTIYF. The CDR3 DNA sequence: TGTGCCAGCAGTCCCCTTTCCTCTGGAAACACCATATATTTT.

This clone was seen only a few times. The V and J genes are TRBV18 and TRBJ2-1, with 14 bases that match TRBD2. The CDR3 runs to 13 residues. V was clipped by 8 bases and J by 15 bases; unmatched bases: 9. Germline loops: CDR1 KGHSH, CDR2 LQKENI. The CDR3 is CASPGLAGETWFF. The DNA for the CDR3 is TGTGCCAGCCCGGGACTAGCGGGGGAAACGTGGTTCTTC.

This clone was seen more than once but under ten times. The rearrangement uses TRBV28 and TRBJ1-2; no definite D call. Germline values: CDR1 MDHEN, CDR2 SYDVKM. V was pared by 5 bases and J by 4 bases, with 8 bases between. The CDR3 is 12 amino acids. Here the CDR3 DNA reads TGTGCCAGCAGTCCTGGCTTCTATGGCTACACCTTC. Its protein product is CASSPGFYGYTF.

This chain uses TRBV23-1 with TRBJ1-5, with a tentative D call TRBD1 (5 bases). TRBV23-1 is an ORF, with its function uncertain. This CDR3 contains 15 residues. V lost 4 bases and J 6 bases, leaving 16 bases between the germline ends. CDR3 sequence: CASSLYGVGGQPQHF. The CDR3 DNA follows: TGCGCCAGCAGTCTATACGGGGTGGGGGGTCAGCCCCAGCATTTT.

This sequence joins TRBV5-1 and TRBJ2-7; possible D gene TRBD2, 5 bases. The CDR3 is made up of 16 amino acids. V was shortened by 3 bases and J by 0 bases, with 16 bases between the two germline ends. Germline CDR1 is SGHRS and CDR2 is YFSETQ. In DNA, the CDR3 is TGCGCCAGCAGCTCGCACTCGGGAAGGGTCTCCTACGAGCAGTACTTC. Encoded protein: CASSSHSGRVSYEQYF. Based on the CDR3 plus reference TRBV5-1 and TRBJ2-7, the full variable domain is KAGVTQTPRYLIKTRGQQVTLSCSPISGHRSVSWYQQTPGQGLQFLFEYFSETQRNKGNFPGRFSGRQFSNSRSEMNVSTLELGDSALYLCASSSHSGRVSYEQYFGPGTRLTVT.

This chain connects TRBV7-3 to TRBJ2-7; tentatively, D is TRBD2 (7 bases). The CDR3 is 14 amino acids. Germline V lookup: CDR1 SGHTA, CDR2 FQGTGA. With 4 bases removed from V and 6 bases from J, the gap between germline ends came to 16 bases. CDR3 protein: CASSSPGEGGEQYF. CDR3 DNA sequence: TGTGCCAGCAGCTCCCCAGGGGAGGGAGGCGAGCAGTACTTC.

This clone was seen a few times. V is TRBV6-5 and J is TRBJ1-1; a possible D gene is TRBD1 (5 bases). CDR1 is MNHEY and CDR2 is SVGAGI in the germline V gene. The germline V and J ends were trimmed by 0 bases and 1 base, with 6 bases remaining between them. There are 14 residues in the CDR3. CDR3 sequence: CASSYSGGNTEAFF. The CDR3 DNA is TGTGCCAGCAGTTACTCGGGGGGGAACACTGAAGCTTTCTTT.

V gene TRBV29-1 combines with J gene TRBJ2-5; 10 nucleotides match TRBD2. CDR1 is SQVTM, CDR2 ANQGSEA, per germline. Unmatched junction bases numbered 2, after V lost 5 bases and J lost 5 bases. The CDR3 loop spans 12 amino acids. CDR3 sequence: CSVTAGGETQYF. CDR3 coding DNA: TGCAGCGTTACAGCGGGGGGGGAGACCCAGTACTTC.

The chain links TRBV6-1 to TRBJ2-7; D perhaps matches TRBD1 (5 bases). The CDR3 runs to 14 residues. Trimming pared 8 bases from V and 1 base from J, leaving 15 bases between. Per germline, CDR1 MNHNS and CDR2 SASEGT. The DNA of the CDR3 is TGTGCCAGCGTCAGGCAGGGATCATCCTACGAGCAGTACTTC. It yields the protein CASVRQGSSYEQYF.

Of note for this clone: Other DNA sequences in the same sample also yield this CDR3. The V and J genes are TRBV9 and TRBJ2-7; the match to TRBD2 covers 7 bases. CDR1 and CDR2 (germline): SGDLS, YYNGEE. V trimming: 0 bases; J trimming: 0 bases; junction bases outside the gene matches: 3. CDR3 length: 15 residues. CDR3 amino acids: CASSVAGGSSYEQYF. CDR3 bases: TGTGCCAGCAGCGTAGCGGGGGGAAGCTCCTACGAGCAGTACTTC.

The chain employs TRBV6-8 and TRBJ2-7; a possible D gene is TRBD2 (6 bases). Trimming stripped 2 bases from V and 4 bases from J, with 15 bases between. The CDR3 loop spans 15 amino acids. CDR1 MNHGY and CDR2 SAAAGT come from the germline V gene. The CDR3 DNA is TGTGCCAGCAGTTACCCCTCGGGACTTTATTACGAGCAGTACTTC. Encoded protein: CASSYPSGLYYEQYF.

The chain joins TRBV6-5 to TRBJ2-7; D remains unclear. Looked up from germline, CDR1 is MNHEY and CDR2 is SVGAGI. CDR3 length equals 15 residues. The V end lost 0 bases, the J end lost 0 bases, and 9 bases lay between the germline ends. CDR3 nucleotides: TGTGCCAGCAGTTACTCGTTCCAGTCCTCCTACGAGCAGTACTTC. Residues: CASSYSFQSSYEQYF.